The source of this TCR beta chain is a study of Ad26.COV2.S vaccination and SARS-CoV-2 variants. Treatment given: around 19 received Ad26.COV2.S at low or high dose, single or two shots; about 5 received placebo; per-sample allocation not given. Sampling was performed 63 days after the first vaccine or placebo injection. Here immunoSEQ multiplex PCR was the method, and the copy in TCRdb shows in-frame clones only, minus some. The data show roughly 460,000 clones, with 80% to 90% seen just once and about 1.7% held by the top ten. The sequence was obtained from a person between 18 and 59 years old who received the Ad26.COV2.S COVID-19 vaccine or a placebo. The sample consisted of peripheral blood, taken in a trial of Ad26.COV2.S vaccine versus placebo.

The CDR3 DNA reads as TGTGCCAGCAGCAGGAGTCTCCTAGGCAATCAGCCCCAGCATTTT. This gives the protein CASSRSLLGNQPQHF. The chain joins TRBV5-6 to TRBJ1-5; the D is unclear. The V end was cut by 4 bases, the J end by 2 bases, with 13 bases between. From germline, CDR1 is SGHDT and CDR2 YYEEEE. The CDR3 is 15 amino acids.